These T cell receptor beta chains were read from a single sample in a study of cytomegalovirus exposure and HLA in healthy donors. The protocol was immunoSEQ multiplex PCR, while the TCRdb copy is restricted to in-frame clones and leaves out a portion. The table records about 180,000 clones, under 85% of them present only once. The sequenced sample was PBMCs. The receptors were gathered from a young man in good health and CMV-seronegative. The CDR3 runs from the conserved cysteine through the conserved F or W. The order of the fields is V gene, J gene, D gene, clone size, CDR3 DNA, CDR3 protein. The D gene is left open where the match is weak. Rows give clone size only sometimes, using once, few, many, or a class for an expanded clone.

V: TRBV5-6
J: TRBJ2-7
D: TRBD2
size: few
DNA: TGTGCCAGCAGCTTATTCCTAGCGGGAGTGTCGGGACACTACGAGCAGTACTTC
CDR3: CASSLFLAGVSGHYEQYF

V: TRBV9
J: TRBJ2-1
D: NA
size: NA
DNA: TGTGCCAGCAGCGTAGTCTCGCGGCCCCTTTCCTACAATGAGCAGTTCTTC
CDR3: CASSVVSRPLSYNEQFF

V: TRBV4-1
J: TRBJ2-7
D: TRBD1
size: NA
DNA: TGCGCCAGCAGCCCAGGTGGGGACAGGGTGCTCAGTCCCTACTACGAGCAGTACTTC
CDR3: CASSPGGDRVLSPYYEQYF

V: TRBV28
J: TRBJ2-1
D: NA
size: NA
DNA: TGTGCCAGCAGTTTCTACGGTTTCACCTACAATGAGCAGTTCTTC
CDR3: CASSFYGFTYNEQFF

V: TRBV2
J: TRBJ1-3
D: NA
size: NA
DNA: TGTGCCAGCAGAACCAGGAATTCTGGAAACACCATATATTTT
CDR3: CASRTRNSGNTIYF

V: TRBV9
J: TRBJ1-2
D: NA
size: NA
DNA: TGTGCCAGCAGCCCCTATGAGGGTTATGGCTACACCTTC
CDR3: CASSPYEGYGYTF

V: TRBV7-9
J: TRBJ1-1
D: NA
size: NA
DNA: TGTGCCAGCAGAGGGCAGGGGTTCACTGAAGCTTTCTTT
CDR3: CASRGQGFTEAFF

V: TRBV15
J: TRBJ1-5
D: NA
size: few
DNA: TGTGCCACCAGCAGAGATTTGGGGGGATTCCATAGCAATCAGCCCCAGCATTTT
CDR3: CATSRDLGGFHSNQPQHF

V: TRBV9
J: TRBJ1-2
D: TRBD1
size: NA
DNA: TGTGCCAGCAGCGTATTGGACAGGGGAAGCGGTGGCTACACCTTC
CDR3: CASSVLDRGSGGYTF

V: TRBV6-1
J: TRBJ1-6
D: TRBD1
size: NA
DNA: TGTGCCAGCAGTGCAGGGGGCGCAGGGAATTCACCCCTCCACTTT
CDR3: CASSAGGAGNSPLHF

V: TRBV9
J: TRBJ2-1
D: TRBD2
size: NA
DNA: TGTGCCAGCAGCGCGGGGACTAGCGGGAGGATCGATGAGCAGTTCTTC
CDR3: CASSAGTSGRIDEQFF

V: TRBV4-2
J: TRBJ2-7
D: TRBD2
size: NA
DNA: TGTGCCAGCAGCCCACTAGCGGGCCTCTCCTACGAGCAGTACTTC
CDR3: CASSPLAGLSYEQYF

V: TRBV6-5
J: TRBJ1-3
D: NA
size: NA
DNA: TGTGCCAGCAGTTACTCGAAGGGGTCTGGAAACACCATATATTTT
CDR3: CASSYSKGSGNTIYF

V: TRBV2
J: TRBJ1-1
D: NA
size: NA
DNA: TGTGCCAGCAGTGAACGACAGGTTTTCACTGAAGCTTTCTTT
CDR3: CASSERQVFTEAFF

V: TRBV7-9
J: TRBJ2-7
D: NA
size: NA
DNA: TGTTCCAGCAGCTCAGACAGGACAACCTACGAGCAGTACTTC
CDR3: CSSSSDRTTYEQYF

V: TRBV7-3
J: TRBJ2-1
D: NA
size: NA
DNA: TGTGCCAGCAGCTTACTAGCGAAGAGCCACAATGAGCAGTTCTTC
CDR3: CASSLLAKSHNEQFF

V: TRBV9
J: TRBJ2-2
D: TRBD2
size: once
DNA: TGTGCCAGCAGCGTACTCAGCGGGAGGGCCAGGGAGCTGTTTTTT
CDR3: CASSVLSGRARELFF

V: TRBV6-4
J: TRBJ2-1
D: NA
size: NA
DNA: TGTGCCAGCAGTGACCAGGGAACAAATGAGCAGTTCTTC
CDR3: CASSDQGTNEQFF

V: TRBV7-7
J: TRBJ2-1
D: NA
size: NA
DNA: TGTGCTAGCAGCTTAGGTGGCGGGCGGTCCAATGAGCAGTTCTTC
CDR3: CASSLGGGRSNEQFF

V: TRBV28
J: TRBJ2-7
D: TRBD2
size: NA
DNA: TGTGCCAGCAGTCCACCGGGACTAGCGGGAGGACCCTTCTACGAGCAGTACTTC
CDR3: CASSPPGLAGGPFYEQYF